Included here is one T cell receptor (beta chain) sequence, with context. The CDR3 runs to 18 residues. Germline values: CDR1 SGHRS, CDR2 YFSETQ. J gave up 1 base and V 4 bases, and 14 bases lay outside the gene matches. Using immunoSEQ multiplex PCR, the repertoire was profiled, and TCRdb retains in-frame clones only, with some absent. The data show more than 95,000 clones, over 90% seen once. This entry is derived from a study of control samples from healthy donors and cancer patients. Sequenced input: blood. This clonotype was obtained from a man between 25 and 39 years old in good health. V is TRBV5-1 and J is TRBJ2-3; TRBD2 matches at 8 bases. The CDR3 DNA is TGCGCCAGCAGCCCTGGAGGGCAAGCGGGGGCCGGCACAGATACGCAGTATTTT. This codes for CASSPGGQAGAGTDTQYF.